This passage covers 15 T cell receptor beta chains from one sample sequenced in a study of PD-1 blockade in classical Hodgkin lymphoma. This table comes from immunoSEQ multiplex PCR, and its TCRdb copy is limited to in-frame clones, with some not included. The profile shows tens of thousands of clones, about four fifths of them singletons. The time point was: cycle 4 day 1 (C4D1), after more than five weeks of nivolumab. Brentuximab vedotin exposure varied, and every patient relapsed after autologous stem cell transplantation. Sequenced material: peripheral blood mononuclear cells (PBMCs), taken before the fourth cycle of nivolumab. The receptors come from a human donor with classical Hodgkin lymphoma.

The chain links TRBV12-2 to TRBJ1-6; TRBD1, as called in the table, went unchecked against the DNA. TRBV12-2 is a pseudogene segment. The CDR3 is 21 residues long. Here the CDR3 DNA reads TGTGCAAGTCGCTTTCCGGGACGAGGGGGCGTCAATCCTCAATATAATTCACCCCTCCACTTT. It translates to CASRFPGRGGVNPQYNSPLHF.

By sample share, this clone is medium-sized (0.01 to 0.1%). J is TRBJ1-1 and V is TRBV19; D perhaps matches TRBD1 (6 bases). The CDR3 runs to 14 residues. Germline CDR1 LNHDA, CDR2 SQIVND (reference sequence). Trimming shortened V by 7 bases and J by 4 bases, and 16 bases separated the two germline ends. The CDR3 DNA is TGTGCCAGTACCTGGGGGAGGGGGGGCACTGAAGCTTTCTTT. Protein sequence: CASTWGRGGTEAFF.

V gene TRBV5-1 combines with J gene TRBJ2-3; possibly TRBD2 for D (6 bases). Germline loops: CDR1 SGHRS, CDR2 YFSETQ. This CDR3 has 14 amino acids. V lost 4 bases and J lost 3, with 12 bases in between. CDR3 DNA sequence: TGCGCCAGCAGCCCGGGACTGGAGACAGATACGCAGTATTTT. Its protein product is CASSPGLETDTQYF.

The CDR3: CSVEDRLSDGQGAPYEQYF. CDR3 sequence (DNA): TGCAGCGTTGAAGATCGTTTATCTGATGGACAGGGGGCGCCTTACGAGCAGTACTTC. The V and J genes are TRBV29-1 and TRBJ2-7; 11 bases are a match to TRBD1. This CDR3 has 19 amino acids. V lost 0 bases to trimming and J lost 4 bases; unmatched junction nucleotides: 17. Germline loops: CDR1 SQVTM, CDR2 ANQGSEA.

The chain recombines TRBV11-2 with TRBJ1-1; the D is unclear. The V end was cut by 0 bases, the J end by 1 base, with 6 bases between. The CDR3 length is 14 residues. Germline CDR1 reads SGHAT; CDR2 reads FQNNGV. CDR3 loop: CASSLEGSNTEAFF. CDR3 bases: TGTGCCAGCAGCTTAGAAGGTTCGAACACTGAAGCTTTCTTT.

V usage is TRBV5-1 and J usage is TRBJ1-3; TRBD1 aligns across 7 bases. Germline assignment: CDR1 SGHRS and CDR2 YFSETQ. This CDR3 is built from 18 residues. Trimming removed 0 bases from V and 3 bases from J; junction bases left unmatched: 12. CDR3 coding DNA: TGCGCCAGCAGCTTGGGGGCGCTTGGGGACAGACTTGGAAACACCATATATTTT. Amino acids: CASSLGALGDRLGNTIYF. The whole variable domain, filled in from reference TRBV5-1 and TRBJ1-3, reads KAGVTQTPRYLIKTRGQQVTLSCSPISGHRSVSWYQQTPGQGLQFLFEYFSETQRNKGNFPGRFSGRQFSNSRSEMNVSTLELGDSALYLCASSLGALGDRLGNTIYFGEGSWLTVV.

V is TRBV27 and J is TRBJ2-2, with D possibly being TRBD2 (6 bases). The CDR3 is made up of 14 amino acids. Trimming cost V 6 bases and J 1 base, with 9 bases left between them. Germline values: CDR1 MNHEY, CDR2 SMNVEV (reference sequence). The CDR3 bases are TGTGCCAGCAGGGGGACTTTGAACACCGGGGAGCTGTTTTTT. Its protein product is CASRGTLNTGELFF.

The rearrangement links TRBV2 to TRBJ1-1; D possibly corresponds to TRBD1 (5 bases). Per germline, CDR1 SNHLY and CDR2 FYNNEI. The CDR3 contains 14 residues. The CDR3, as DNA: TGTCTATCTACTTGGGGGGGGATGGATCTTGAAGCTTTCTTT. Protein product: CLSTWGGMDLEAFF.

This sequence joins TRBV5-4 and TRBJ2-7, with D perhaps matching TRBD1 or TRBD2 (5 bases each). CDR1 and CDR2 from the germline V gene are SGHNT and YYREEE (reference sequence). V was pared by 2 bases and J by 2 bases, with 14 bases between. The CDR3 spans 15 residues. CDR3 loop: CASSFGDAVTYEQYF. In nucleotides, the CDR3 is TGTGCCAGCAGCTTCGGGGACGCAGTCACCTACGAGCAGTACTTC.

J is TRBJ2-4 and V is TRBV21-1; TRBD1, the D gene given by the table, was not confirmed from the DNA. TRBV21-1 is recorded as a pseudogene. The CDR3 spans 21 residues. CDR3 amino acids: CASSKMGTGTGGGRAKNIQYF. The CDR3 coding sequence is TGTGCCAGCAGCAAGATGGGCACCGGGACAGGGGGCGGACGAGCCAAAAACATTCAGTACTTC.

The J gene is TRBJ2-5, the V gene TRBV18; TRBD2 aligns across 10 bases. CDR1 is KGHSH and CDR2 is LQKENI in the germline V gene. The CDR3 extends over 19 amino acids. With V trimmed by 1 base and J by 5 bases, 16 bases remained unmatched. CDR3 protein: CASSPLRGASGSWRETQYF. The CDR3 DNA is TGTGCCAGCTCACCACTGCGTGGGGCTAGCGGGAGTTGGAGGGAGACCCAGTACTTC.

The rearrangement uses TRBV19 and TRBJ1-5, with D unclear. The germline CDR1 and CDR2 sequences are LNHDA and SQIVND (reference sequence). This CDR3 region has 15 residues. Trimming removed 3 bases at V and 0 bases at J, with 9 bases between. CDR3 residues: CASSIERYSNQPQHF. In DNA form, the CDR3 reads TGTGCCAGTAGTATCGAACGTTATAGCAATCAGCCCCAGCATTTT. Full variable domain (rest looked up from reference TRBV19 and TRBJ1-5): DGGITQSPKYLFRKEGQNVTLSCEQNLNHDAMYWYRQDPGQGLRLIYYSQIVNDFQKGDIAEGYSVSREKKESFPLTVTSAQKNPTAFYLCASSIERYSNQPQHFGDGTRLSIL.

The genes are TRBV5-4 and TRBJ2-3; D gene ambiguous. The V end lost 2 bases, the J end lost 1 base, and 5 bases lay between the germline ends. This CDR3 has 13 residues. Germline V gene lookup returns CDR1 SGHNT and CDR2 YYREEE (reference sequence). Here the CDR3 DNA reads TGTGCCAGCAGCTTTCCGGGCACAGATACGCAGTATTTT. Translating it yields CASSFPGTDTQYF.

This CDR3 is CASSMAGREYQETQYF. CDR3 nucleotide sequence: TGTGCCAGTAGTATGGCAGGGCGGGAGTACCAAGAGACCCAGTACTTC. The V and J genes are TRBV19 and TRBJ2-5, with 7 bases aligning to TRBD2. The V gene end was trimmed by 3 bases and the J gene end by 0 bases; junction bases not matched to a gene: 7. The V gene's germline CDR1 is LNHDA and CDR2 SQIVND (reference sequence). The CDR3 spans 16 residues.

The chain combines TRBV29-1 with TRBJ2-5, with D maybe TRBD1 (6 bases). The CDR3 runs 13 residues. Trimming left V 6 bases short and J 1 base short, with 12 bases between. CDR1 is SQVTM, CDR2 ANQGSEA, per germline. The CDR3 spells CSVTRGTQETQYF. The CDR3 bases are TGCAGCGTCACGAGGGGGACCCAAGAGACCCAGTACTTC.